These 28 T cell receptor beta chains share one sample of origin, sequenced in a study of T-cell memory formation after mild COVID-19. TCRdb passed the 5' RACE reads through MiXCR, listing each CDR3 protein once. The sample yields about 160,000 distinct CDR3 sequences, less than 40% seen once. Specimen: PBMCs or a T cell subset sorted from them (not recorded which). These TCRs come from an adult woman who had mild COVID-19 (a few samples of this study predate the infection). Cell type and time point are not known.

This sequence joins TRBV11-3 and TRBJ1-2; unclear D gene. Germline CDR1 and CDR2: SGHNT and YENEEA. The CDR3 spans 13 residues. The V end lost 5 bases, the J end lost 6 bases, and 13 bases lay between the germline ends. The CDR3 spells CASSDRPADGYTF. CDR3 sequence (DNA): TGTGCCAGCAGCGATAGACCGGCCGATGGCTACACCTTC.

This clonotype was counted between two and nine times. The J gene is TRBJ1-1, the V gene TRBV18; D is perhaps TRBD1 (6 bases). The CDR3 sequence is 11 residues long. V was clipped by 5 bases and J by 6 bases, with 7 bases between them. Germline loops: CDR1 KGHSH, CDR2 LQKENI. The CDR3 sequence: CASSWTAEAFF. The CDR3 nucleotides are TGTGCCAGCTCATGGACAGCTGAAGCTTTCTTT.

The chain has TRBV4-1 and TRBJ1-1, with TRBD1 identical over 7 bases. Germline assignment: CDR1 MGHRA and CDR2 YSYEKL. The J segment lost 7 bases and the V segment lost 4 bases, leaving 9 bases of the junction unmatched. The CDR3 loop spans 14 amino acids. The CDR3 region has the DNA TGCGCCAGCAGCCTCCTCAGGGGGTCGGATGAAGCTTTCTTT. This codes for CASSLLRGSDEAFF.

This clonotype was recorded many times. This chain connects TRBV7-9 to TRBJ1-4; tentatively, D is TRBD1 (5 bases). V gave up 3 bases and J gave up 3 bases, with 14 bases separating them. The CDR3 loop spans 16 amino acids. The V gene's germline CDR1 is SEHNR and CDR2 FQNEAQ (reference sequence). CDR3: CASSFSASGSNEKLFF. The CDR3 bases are TGTGCCAGCAGCTTTTCGGCCTCAGGGTCTAATGAAAAACTGTTTTTT.

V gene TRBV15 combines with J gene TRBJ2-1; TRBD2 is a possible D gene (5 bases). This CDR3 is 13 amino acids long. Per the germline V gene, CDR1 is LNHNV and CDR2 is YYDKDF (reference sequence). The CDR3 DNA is TGTGCAACAGCGGTAAGCTCCTACAATGAGCAGTTCTTC. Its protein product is CATAVSSYNEQFF.

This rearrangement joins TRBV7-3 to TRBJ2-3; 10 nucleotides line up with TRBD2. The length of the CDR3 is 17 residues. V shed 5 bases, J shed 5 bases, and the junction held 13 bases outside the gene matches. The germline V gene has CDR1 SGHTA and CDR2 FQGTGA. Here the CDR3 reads CASSPGPLAGAGDTQYF. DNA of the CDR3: TGTGCCAGCAGCCCAGGTCCCCTAGCGGGAGCCGGAGATACGCAGTATTTT.

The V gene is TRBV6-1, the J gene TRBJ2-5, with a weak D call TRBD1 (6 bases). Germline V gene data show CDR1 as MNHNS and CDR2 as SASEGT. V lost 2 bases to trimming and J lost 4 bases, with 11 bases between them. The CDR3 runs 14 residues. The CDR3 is CASSELGGRETQYF. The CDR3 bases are TGTGCCAGCAGTGAATTAGGGGGTCGAGAGACCCAGTACTTC.

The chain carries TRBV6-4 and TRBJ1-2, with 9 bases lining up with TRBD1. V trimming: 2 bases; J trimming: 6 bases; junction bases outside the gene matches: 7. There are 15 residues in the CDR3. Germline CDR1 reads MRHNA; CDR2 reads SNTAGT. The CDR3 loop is CASSDATGGKDGYTF. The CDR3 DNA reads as TGTGCCAGCAGTGACGCGACAGGGGGAAAGGATGGCTACACCTTC.

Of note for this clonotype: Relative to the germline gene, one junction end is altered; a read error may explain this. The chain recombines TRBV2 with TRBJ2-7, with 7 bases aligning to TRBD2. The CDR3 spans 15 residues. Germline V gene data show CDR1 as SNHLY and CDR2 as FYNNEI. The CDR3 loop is CASSGGAGVSHEQYF. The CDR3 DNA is TGTGCCAGCAGTGGTGGCGCGGGGGTCTCCCACGAGCAGTACTTC.

The CDR3 sequence: CASSISGGTNEKLFF. CDR3 DNA sequence: TGTGCCAGCAGTATATCGGGGGGCACTAATGAAAAACTGTTTTTT. V gene TRBV7-9 combines with J gene TRBJ1-4, with D perhaps TRBD1 (6 bases). The CDR3 has 15 residues. V was pared by 6 bases and J by 2 bases, with 13 bases between. Germline V lookup: CDR1 SEHNR, CDR2 FQNEAQ (reference sequence).

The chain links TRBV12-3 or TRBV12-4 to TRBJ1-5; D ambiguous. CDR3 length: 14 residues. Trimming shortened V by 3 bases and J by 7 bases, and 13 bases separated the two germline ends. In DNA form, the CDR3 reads TGTGCCAGCAGTTTCGGAGTGGTAGGACAGCCCCAGCATTTT. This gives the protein CASSFGVVGQPQHF.

The CDR3 region has the DNA TGTGCCAGCAGTTTTCGAGGCGGGACACTCAACAATGAGCAGTTCTTC. It encodes CASSFRGGTLNNEQFF. V gene TRBV27 combines with J gene TRBJ2-1; D is tentatively TRBD1 or TRBD2 (6 bases each). The CDR3 is 16 residues long. Germline CDR1 reads MNHEY; CDR2 reads SMNVEV (reference sequence). The V and J ends lost 3 bases and 5 bases respectively, with 17 bases between them.

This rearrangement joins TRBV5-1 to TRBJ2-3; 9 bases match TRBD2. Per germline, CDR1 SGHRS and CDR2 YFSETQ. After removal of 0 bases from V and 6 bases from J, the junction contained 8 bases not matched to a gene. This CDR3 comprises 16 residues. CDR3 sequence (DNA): TGCGCCAGCAGCTTGGCCGGGACTAGCCCTGGGGATACGCAGTATTTT. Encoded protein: CASSLAGTSPGDTQYF.

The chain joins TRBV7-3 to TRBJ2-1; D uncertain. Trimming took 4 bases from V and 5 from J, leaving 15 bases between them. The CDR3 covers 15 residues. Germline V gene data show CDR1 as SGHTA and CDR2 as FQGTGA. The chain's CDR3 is CASSSFASPHNEQFF. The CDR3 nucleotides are TGTGCCAGCAGCTCCTTCGCCTCCCCTCACAATGAGCAGTTCTTC. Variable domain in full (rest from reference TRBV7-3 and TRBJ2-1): GAGVSQTPSNKVTEKGKYVELRCDPISGHTALYWYRQSLGQGPEFLIYFQGTGAADDSGLPNDRFFAVRPEGSVSTLKIQRTERGDSAVYLCASSSFASPHNEQFFGPGTRLTVL.

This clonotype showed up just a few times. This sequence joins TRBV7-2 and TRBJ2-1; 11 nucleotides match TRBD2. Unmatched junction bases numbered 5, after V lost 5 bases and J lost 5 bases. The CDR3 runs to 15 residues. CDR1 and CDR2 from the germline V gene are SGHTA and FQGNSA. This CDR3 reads CASSTRLAGNNEQFF. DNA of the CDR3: TGTGCCAGCAGCACCCGACTAGCGGGGAACAATGAGCAGTTCTTC.

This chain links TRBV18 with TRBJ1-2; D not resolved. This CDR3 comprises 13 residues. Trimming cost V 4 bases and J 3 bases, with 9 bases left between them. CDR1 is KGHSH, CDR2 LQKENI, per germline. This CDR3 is CASSQEDDYGYTF. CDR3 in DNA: TGTGCCAGCTCACAAGAAGATGACTATGGCTACACCTTC.

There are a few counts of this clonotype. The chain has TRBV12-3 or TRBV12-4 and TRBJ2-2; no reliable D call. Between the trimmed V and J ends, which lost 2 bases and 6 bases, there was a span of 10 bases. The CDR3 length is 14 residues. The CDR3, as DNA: TGTGCCAGCAGTTTATATGGGGTCTCCGGGGAGCTGTTTTTT. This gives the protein CASSLYGVSGELFF.

In DNA, the CDR3 is TGTGCCAGCAGCTTAGTCGAGACCACAGATACGCAGTATTTT. The encoded protein is CASSLVETTDTQYF. The rearrangement uses TRBV7-2 and TRBJ2-3; no clear D. CDR3 length: 14 amino acids. V was trimmed by 1 base and J by 2 bases, leaving 7 bases between them. Germline CDR1 and CDR2: SGHTA and FQGNSA. Using reference TRBV7-2 and TRBJ2-3 for the parts outside the CDR3, the full variable domain is GAGVSQSPSNKVTEKGKDVELRCDPISGHTALYWYRQSLGQGLEFLIYFQGNSAPDKSGLPSDRFSAERTGGSVSTLTIQRTQQEDSAVYLCASSLVETTDTQYFGPGTRLTVL.

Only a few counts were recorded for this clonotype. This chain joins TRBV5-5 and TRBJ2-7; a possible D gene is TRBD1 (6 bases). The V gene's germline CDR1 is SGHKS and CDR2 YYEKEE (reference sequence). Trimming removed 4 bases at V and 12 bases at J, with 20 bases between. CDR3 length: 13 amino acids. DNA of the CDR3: TGTGCCAGCAGCACCGGGGACACCGTGTTGTCGTACTTC. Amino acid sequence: CASSTGDTVLSYF.

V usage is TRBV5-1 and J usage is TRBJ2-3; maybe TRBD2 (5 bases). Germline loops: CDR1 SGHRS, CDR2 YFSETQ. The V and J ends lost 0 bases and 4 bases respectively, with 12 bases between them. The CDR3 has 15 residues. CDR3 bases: TGCGCCAGCAGCTTGGTCGGGGAGAACCCAGATACGCAGTATTTT. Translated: CASSLVGENPDTQYF.

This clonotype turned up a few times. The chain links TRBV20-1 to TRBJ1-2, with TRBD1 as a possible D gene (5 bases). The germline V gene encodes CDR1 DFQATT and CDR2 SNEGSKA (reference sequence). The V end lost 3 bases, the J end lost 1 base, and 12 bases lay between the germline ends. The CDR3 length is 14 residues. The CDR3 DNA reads TGCAGTGCTAGCGTTCTGGGGCTTAACTATGGCTACACCTTC. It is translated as CSASVLGLNYGYTF.

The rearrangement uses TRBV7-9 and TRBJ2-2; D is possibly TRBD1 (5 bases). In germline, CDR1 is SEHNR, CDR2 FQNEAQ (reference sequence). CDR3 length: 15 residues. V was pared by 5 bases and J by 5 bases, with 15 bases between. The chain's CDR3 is CASSTSQDATGELFF. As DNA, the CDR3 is TGTGCCAGCAGCACATCACAGGACGCGACCGGGGAGCTGTTTTTT.

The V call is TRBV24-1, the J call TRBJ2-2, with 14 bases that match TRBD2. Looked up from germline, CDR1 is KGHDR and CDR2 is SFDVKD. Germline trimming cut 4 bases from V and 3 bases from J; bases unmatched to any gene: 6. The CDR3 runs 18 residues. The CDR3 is CATSDRTSGRPYTGELFF. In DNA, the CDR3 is TGTGCCACCAGTGACCGGACTAGCGGGAGGCCCTACACCGGGGAGCTGTTTTTT.

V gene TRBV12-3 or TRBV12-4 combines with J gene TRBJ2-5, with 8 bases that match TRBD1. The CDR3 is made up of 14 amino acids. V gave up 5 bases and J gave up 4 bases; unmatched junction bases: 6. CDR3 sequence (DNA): TGTGCCAGCAGTGCAGGGGGCGTTGGAGAGACCCAGTACTTC. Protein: CASSAGGVGETQYF.

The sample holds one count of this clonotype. The DNA for the CDR3 is TGTGCCAGCAGCAACCAAACAGATACGCAGTATTTT. It yields the protein CASSNQTDTQYF. V gene TRBV7-3 combines with J gene TRBJ2-3; D not resolved. The germline V gene has CDR1 SGHTA and CDR2 FQGTGA. The CDR3 covers 12 residues. V lost 5 bases and J lost 3, with 6 bases in between.

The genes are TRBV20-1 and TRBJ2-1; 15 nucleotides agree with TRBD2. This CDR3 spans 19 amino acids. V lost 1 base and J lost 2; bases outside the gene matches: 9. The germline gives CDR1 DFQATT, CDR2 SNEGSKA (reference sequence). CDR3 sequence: CSARGGTSGRFPPYNEQFF. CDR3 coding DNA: TGCAGTGCTAGAGGAGGGACTAGCGGGAGGTTCCCGCCCTACAATGAGCAGTTCTTC.

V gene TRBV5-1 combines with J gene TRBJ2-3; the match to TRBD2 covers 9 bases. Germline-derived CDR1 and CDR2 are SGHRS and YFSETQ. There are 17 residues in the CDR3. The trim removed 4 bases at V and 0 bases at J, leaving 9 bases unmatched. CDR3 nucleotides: TGCGCCAGCAGCCCAGGGACTAGCTCACCGAGCACAGATACGCAGTATTTT. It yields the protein CASSPGTSSPSTDTQYF.

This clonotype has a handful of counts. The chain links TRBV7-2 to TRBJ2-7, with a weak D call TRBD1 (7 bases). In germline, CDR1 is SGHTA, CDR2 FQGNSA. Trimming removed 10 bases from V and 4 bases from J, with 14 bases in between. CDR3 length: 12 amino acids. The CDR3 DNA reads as TGTGCCATCCTCCAGGGGGGTTACGAGCAGTACTTC. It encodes CAILQGGYEQYF.